What follows are 23 T cell receptor beta chains derived from one specimen sequenced in a study of T cell responses to AZD1222 COVID-19 vaccine. Using immunoSEQ multiplex PCR, the repertoire was profiled, and TCRdb retains in-frame clones only, with some absent. The sample carries some 150,000 clones, around nine tenths recorded once. The source material was peripheral blood, sampled on day 0 of MenACWY control vaccination. These receptors were collected from an adult in good health.

The genes are TRBV29-1 and TRBJ2-1; D might be TRBD1 (6 bases). This CDR3 is built from 14 residues. The V and J ends lost 8 bases and 3 bases respectively, with 17 bases between them. Germline V gene sequence: CDR1 SQVTM, CDR2 ANQGSEA. The CDR3 reads CSSYTTGDYNEQFF. Written as DNA, the CDR3 is TGCAGCTCATATACGACAGGCGACTACAATGAGCAGTTCTTC.

V and J are TRBV3-1 (or the pseudogene TRBV3-2) and TRBJ2-7, with 7 nucleotides matching TRBD1. Germline V lookup: CDR1 LGHDT, CDR2 YNNKEL (reference sequence). CDR3 length equals 14 residues. The V segment lost 4 bases and the J segment 3 bases; nucleotides outside the gene matches: 6. CDR3 nucleotide sequence: TGTGCCAGCAGCCTACGGGACAGATTCTACGAGCAGTACTTC. Translation gives CASSLRDRFYEQYF.

The gene calls are TRBV10-3 and TRBJ2-1; 7 positions agree with TRBD2. V shed 6 bases, J shed 0 bases, and the junction held 8 bases outside the gene matches. Germline assignment: CDR1 ENHRY and CDR2 SYGVKD. The length of the CDR3 is 16 residues. The DNA of the CDR3 is TGTGCCATCAGCCCCGCGAGCGGGGACTCCTACAATGAGCAGTTCTTC. Its translation is CAISPASGDSYNEQFF.

The chain joins TRBV19 to TRBJ1-6; 7 bases map to TRBD1. CDR3 size: 14 residues. CDR1 and CDR2 (germline): LNHDA, SQIVND (reference sequence). Trimming at V came to 1 base and at J to 7 bases, leaving 1 base not matched to a gene. CDR3 amino acids: CASSIARGNSPLHF. Here the CDR3 DNA reads TGTGCCAGTAGTATAGCCAGGGGGAATTCACCCCTCCACTTT.

The chain is built from TRBV12-3 or TRBV12-4 and TRBJ1-3; D not resolved. This CDR3 comprises 13 residues. The V and J ends lost 1 base and 4 bases respectively, with 5 bases between them. CDR3 amino acids: CASSLDRGNTIYF. The CDR3 bases are TGTGCCAGCAGTTTAGATAGGGGAAACACCATATATTTT.

This rearrangement joins TRBV2 to TRBJ2-1; D is undetermined. Germline loops: CDR1 SNHLY, CDR2 FYNNEI. The CDR3 spans 14 residues. With 5 bases removed from V and 5 bases from J, the gap between germline ends came to 13 bases. The CDR3 region has the DNA TGTGCCAGCAGTTCCTTGGGCGTCGACAATGAGCAGTTCTTC. This encodes CASSSLGVDNEQFF.

This rearrangement joins TRBV10-3 to TRBJ1-4, with D unresolved. The CDR3 consists of 12 residues. Germline V gives CDR1 ENHRY, CDR2 SYGVKD. Trimming took 2 bases from V and 8 from J, leaving 6 bases between them. The CDR3 region is CAISEQEEKLFF. The CDR3 DNA follows: TGTGCCATCAGTGAGCAGGAAGAAAAACTGTTTTTT.

The V call is TRBV4-2, the J call TRBJ2-7, with D possibly matching TRBD1 (5 bases). V lost 2 bases to trimming and J lost 0 bases, with 14 bases between them. CDR3 length: 16 residues. Germline V gives CDR1 LGHNA, CDR2 YNFKEQ. CDR3 nucleotide sequence: TGTGCCAGCAGCCAACGAAACACAGGACCCTCCTACGAGCAGTACTTC. It yields the protein CASSQRNTGPSYEQYF.

J is TRBJ1-2 and V is TRBV7-3, with TRBD1 matching 7 bases. Looked up from germline, CDR1 is SGHTA and CDR2 is FQGTGA. CDR3 length: 16 residues. Germline trimming cut 2 bases from V and 2 bases from J; bases unmatched to any gene: 8. CDR3: CASSLLPGQPNYGYTF. CDR3 DNA sequence: TGTGCCAGCAGCTTACTACCGGGACAGCCAAACTATGGCTACACCTTC.

The V and J genes are TRBV19 and TRBJ1-6; the D gene is possibly TRBD1 (5 bases). The CDR3 loop spans 15 amino acids. Germline V gene lookup returns CDR1 LNHDA and CDR2 SQIVND (reference sequence). V lost 6 bases and J 7 bases, leaving 16 bases between the germline ends. CDR3 nucleotides: TGTGCCAGTAGCCGGGACGGGAGAGGCAATTCACCCCTCCACTTT. Residues: CASSRDGRGNSPLHF.

The chain combines TRBV19 with TRBJ1-1, with D tentatively TRBD1 (5 bases). V was trimmed by 5 bases and J by 4 bases, leaving 17 bases between them. The CDR3 sequence is 15 residues long. Germline values: CDR1 LNHDA, CDR2 SQIVND (reference sequence). The CDR3 region is CASSPPGDGGTEAFF. The CDR3 DNA reads TGTGCCAGTAGTCCCCCCGGTGACGGGGGCACTGAAGCTTTCTTT.

This chain uses TRBV7-2 with TRBJ1-5; 8 positions match TRBD1. CDR1 is SGHTA and CDR2 is FQGNSA in the germline V gene. The trim removed 2 bases at V and 5 bases at J, leaving 8 bases unmatched. The CDR3 totals 16 residues. CDR3 in DNA: TGTGCCAGCAGCTTATCGGGTCAGGGGGCCTATCAGCCCCAGCATTTT. Its translation: CASSLSGQGAYQPQHF.

The V call is TRBV3-1 (or the pseudogene TRBV3-2), the J call TRBJ2-2; D might be TRBD1 or TRBD2, each matching 5 bases. The CDR3 sequence is 16 residues long. V was clipped by 4 bases and J by 0 bases, with 12 bases between them. Germline V gene data show CDR1 as LGHDT and CDR2 as YNNKEL (reference sequence). CDR3: CASSPGRRANTGELFF. DNA for the CDR3: TGTGCCAGCAGCCCGGGACGCCGGGCGAACACCGGGGAGCTGTTTTTT.

This rearrangement joins TRBV6-5 to TRBJ1-5; perhaps TRBD1 as D (5 bases). The CDR3 totals 13 residues. Germline-derived CDR1 and CDR2 are MNHEY and SVGAGI. Trimming left V 6 bases short and J 4 bases short, with 10 bases between. CDR3: CASSRYRNQPQHF. In DNA, the CDR3 is TGTGCCAGCAGCCGATACAGGAATCAGCCCCAGCATTTT.

The CDR3 spells CSASEGTGNSPLHF. The CDR3, as DNA: TGCAGTGCTAGTGAGGGGACAGGAAATTCACCCCTCCACTTT. The rearrangement joins TRBV20-1 to TRBJ1-6; 8 bases map to TRBD1. Trimming cost V 3 bases and J 7 bases; bases outside gene matches: 5. The CDR3 is made up of 14 amino acids. The germline gives CDR1 DFQATT, CDR2 SNEGSKA (reference sequence).

CDR3 coding DNA: TGTGCCAGTAGTATAGGAGACAACTCCTACGAGCAGTACTTC. Amino acids: CASSIGDNSYEQYF. The rearrangement joins TRBV19 to TRBJ2-7, with D unclear. CDR1 and CDR2 (germline): LNHDA, SQIVND (reference sequence). V lost 1 base, J lost 0 bases, and 7 bases lay in between. This CDR3 contains 14 residues.

This sequence joins TRBV7-6 and TRBJ2-2; D might be TRBD2 (6 bases). There are 15 residues in the CDR3. V was trimmed by 8 bases and J by 1 base, leaving 14 bases between them. Germline-derived CDR1 and CDR2 are SGHVS and FNYEAQ. The CDR3 nucleotides are TGTGCCAGCGGGTTAGGGGAGGTGAACACCGGGGAGCTGTTTTTT. It is translated as CASGLGEVNTGELFF.

The chain couples TRBV6-1 to TRBJ2-7, with 7 nucleotides matching TRBD2. Germline CDR1 reads MNHNS; CDR2 reads SASEGT. This CDR3 spans 16 amino acids. V gave up 4 bases and J gave up 3 bases; unmatched junction bases: 12. CDR3 coding DNA: TGTGCCAGCAGTGTTGCGGGAGCGGGGTACTTCTACGAGCAGTACTTC. The encoded protein is CASSVAGAGYFYEQYF.

CDR3 sequence reads: CASSGAGAYNEQFF. CDR3 coding DNA: TGTGCCAGCAGCGGAGCGGGAGCCTACAATGAGCAGTTCTTC. The gene calls are TRBV6-5 and TRBJ2-1, with 8 nucleotides matching TRBD2. CDR1 MNHEY and CDR2 SVGAGI come from the germline V gene. The CDR3 is 14 amino acids. V lost 6 bases and J lost 2; bases outside the gene matches: 3.

The chain combines TRBV7-9 with TRBJ2-4; D not resolved. CDR1 is SEHNR, CDR2 FQNEAQ, per germline (reference sequence). Trimming stripped 4 bases from V and 2 bases from J, with 12 bases between. The CDR3 length is 15 residues. CDR3 bases: TGTGCCAGCAGCTCCGGAAGGGTACCCAAAAACATTCAGTACTTC. Translation gives CASSSGRVPKNIQYF. Full variable domain (rest looked up from reference TRBV7-9 and TRBJ2-4): DTGVSQNPRHKITKRGQNVTFRCDPISEHNRLYWYRQTLGQGPEFLTYFQNEAQLEKSRLLSDRFSAERPKGSFSTLEIQRTEQGDSAMYLCASSSGRVPKNIQYFGAGTRLSVL.

The chain couples TRBV10-3 to TRBJ1-1; D is undetermined. V lost 8 bases and J 0 bases, leaving 10 bases between the germline ends. The CDR3 runs to 13 residues. From germline, CDR1 is ENHRY and CDR2 SYGVKD. CDR3 region: CAIRMPMNTEAFF. The CDR3 nucleotides are TGTGCCATCCGGATGCCGATGAACACTGAAGCTTTCTTT.

The chain joins TRBV11-1 to TRBJ1-1; no clear D gene. The CDR3 runs 15 residues. The germline CDR1 and CDR2 sequences are SGHAT and FQDESV (reference sequence). Trimming removed 1 base from V and 1 base from J, with 10 bases in between. The CDR3 spells CASSLEGLTNTEAFF. In DNA, the CDR3 is TGTGCCAGCAGCTTAGAAGGACTGACGAACACTGAAGCTTTCTTT.

The rearrangement uses TRBV5-4 and TRBJ1-5; perhaps TRBD1 as D (5 bases). The CDR3 spans 13 residues. V gave up 3 bases and J gave up 5 bases, with 9 bases separating them. Per germline, CDR1 SGHNT and CDR2 YYREEE (reference sequence). CDR3: CASSSGRDQPQHF. In DNA, the CDR3 is TGTGCCAGCAGCTCGGGCAGGGATCAGCCCCAGCATTTT.